This is a list of T cell receptor beta chains from one sample in a study of graft-versus-host responses after intestinal transplantation. The data were produced by immunoSEQ multiplex PCR, yet TCRdb's version contains in-frame clones alone and is incomplete. The table shows around 120,000 clones, with about nine tenths occurring only once. Which antigens these TCRs recognize remains unknown. The sequencing used unstimulated CD4+ T cells sorted from spleen or lymph node cells, collected before intestinal transplant. The receptors derive from a human donor who received an intestinal transplant. Each CDR3 is given without its conserved first and last residue. Each record gives: V gene, J gene, CDR3 protein.

v_call: TRBV7-9; j_call: TRBJ2-5; cdr3_aa: ASSLEGTGGTQY
v_call: TRBV18; j_call: TRBJ1-2; cdr3_aa: ASSPLRDYGYT
v_call: TRBV7-9; j_call: TRBJ1-1; cdr3_aa: ASSLDRRNTEAF
v_call: TRBV7-9; j_call: TRBJ2-5; cdr3_aa: ASSLTGAVETQY
v_call: TRBV7-9; j_call: TRBJ2-2; cdr3_aa: ASSSLWELF
v_call: TRBV6-1; j_call: TRBJ1-2; cdr3_aa: ASRISGQDFYGYT
v_call: TRBV5-4; j_call: TRBJ1-1; cdr3_aa: ASSFPGQGMAEAF
v_call: TRBV19; j_call: TRBJ1-2; cdr3_aa: ASSRDSYGYT
v_call: TRBV19; j_call: TRBJ1-4; cdr3_aa: ASSTGRLGDEKLF
v_call: TRBV20-1; j_call: TRBJ2-7; cdr3_aa: SVRGSYEQY
v_call: TRBV5-1; j_call: TRBJ2-7; cdr3_aa: ASSILTGGNEQY
v_call: TRBV7-9; j_call: TRBJ2-7; cdr3_aa: ASSLVGNYEQY
v_call: TRBV19; j_call: TRBJ2-3; cdr3_aa: ASKDRGGTDTQY
v_call: TRBV5-1; j_call: TRBJ2-6; cdr3_aa: ASSPRFYRVDSGANVLT
v_call: TRBV5-6; j_call: TRBJ2-7; cdr3_aa: ASSRDRGLTYEQY
v_call: TRBV27; j_call: TRBJ1-1; cdr3_aa: ASSPGRGSTEAF
v_call: TRBV18; j_call: TRBJ1-5; cdr3_aa: ASSPKGHANQPQH
v_call: TRBV5-1; j_call: TRBJ2-5; cdr3_aa: ASSLADRARKTQY
v_call: TRBV28; j_call: TRBJ2-7; cdr3_aa: ASSFPGQGYEQY
v_call: TRBV19; j_call: TRBJ2-7; cdr3_aa: ASSIRGGLDSYEQY
v_call: TRBV4-1; j_call: TRBJ2-6; cdr3_aa: ASSQALASSGANVLT
v_call: TRBV5-1; j_call: TRBJ1-1; cdr3_aa: ASSLGGWRNTEAF